This T cell receptor (beta chain) was sequenced during a study of cytomegalovirus exposure and HLA in healthy donors. The junction had 5 bases not matched to a gene; V was cut back by 7 bases and J by 6 bases. The CDR3 has 11 amino acids. Germline values: CDR1 SQVTM, CDR2 ANQGSEA. PCR primers comprised 60 Vbeta and 13 Jbeta primers. The assay was immunoSEQ multiplex PCR, and TCRdb's table has in-frame clones only and misses some. The profile shows about 160,000 clones, 82% of them singletons. Sequencing input: PBMCs. This chain uses TRBV29-1 with TRBJ2-7; 8 bases are shared with TRBD1. The receptor comes from a girl aged 10 to 17 in good health and CMV-seropositive. The CDR3 DNA sequence: TGCAGCGGTAGGACAGGGACCGAGCAGTACTTC. Its translation is CSGRTGTEQYF.